This record covers a single T cell receptor beta chain. These data originate in a study of early T cells in non-severe SARS-CoV-2 infection. TCRdb used MiXCR to reprocess the 5' RACE reads, holding one entry per CDR3 protein. The sample comprises about 97,000 distinct CDR3 sequences, 11% of which are singletons, and roughly 4.8% rests with the top ten. Germline CDR1 is GTSNPN and CDR2 is SVGIG (reference sequence). The CDR3 is 22 residues long. V lost 2 bases, J lost 1 base, and 35 bases lay in between. The J gene is TRBJ1-1, the V gene TRBV30; perhaps TRBD1 as D (6 bases). Material: whole blood, obtained at baseline. The receptor was isolated from an adult who was a healthcare worker with PCR-confirmed SARS-CoV-2 infection or an uninfected control (not recorded which). The DNA for the CDR3 is TGTGCCTGGAGTCCCTTTGTAGGACAGACTTTTTTAGAGAGAATTAAGAACACTGAAGCTTTCTTT. Its translation is CAWSPFVGQTFLERIKNTEAFF.